Listed here is a single T cell receptor beta chain. The sample belongs to a study of radiotherapy plus CTLA-4 blockade in lung cancer. Assay: immunoSEQ multiplex PCR; the TCRdb copy retains only in-frame clones and omits some. This sample yields more than 65,000 clones, of which over 80% are seen a single time; under 0.85% belongs to the top ten. The CDR3 extends over 14 amino acids. V gave up 1 base and J gave up 4 bases, with 13 bases separating them. The germline V gene has CDR1 SQVTM and CDR2 ANQGSEA. The V gene is TRBV29-1, the J gene TRBJ1-2; no firm D call. The sequence was obtained from a human donor with non-small cell lung cancer who had stable disease on radiotherapy plus ipilimumab. This sample comprised peripheral blood, obtained from a patient treated with radiotherapy plus ipilimumab. DNA for the CDR3: TGCAGCGTTGAAGGGGGTAGAGAACTCTATGGCTACACCTTC. Protein sequence: CSVEGGRELYGYTF. The entire variable domain, with the rest obtained from reference TRBV29-1 and TRBJ1-2, is as follows: SAVISQKPSRDICQRGTSLTIQCQVDSQVTMMFWYRQQPGQSLTLIATANQGSEATYESGFVIDKFPISRPNLTFSTLTVSNMSPEDSSIYLCSVEGGRELYGYTFGSGTRLTVV.